This passage covers 18 T cell receptor beta chains from one sample sequenced in a study of T cell repertoires in cytomegalovirus infection. Their antigens remain unidentified. TCRdb fed the reads into MiXCR, producing one record per CDR3 protein. Of 75,000 to 100,000 distinct CDR3 sequences listed, more than 40% are singletons. Sequenced material: CD8+ T cells from cultured PBMCs, taken from culture after CMV antigen stimulation. The receptor source for this set is a human donor in good health (CMV status not recorded). Some clones in this sample may be carry-over from other donors' samples.

In this sample, this clonotype turned up a few times. This sequence joins TRBV7-3 and TRBJ1-3; unclear D gene. The CDR3 runs to 21 residues. The germline V and J ends were trimmed by 1 base and 0 bases, with 25 bases remaining between them. Germline V lookup: CDR1 SGHTA, CDR2 FQGTGA. In DNA form, the CDR3 reads TGTGCCAGCAGCTTAATAGGTTGGCAGGCGGCAAACATACGCTCTGGAAACACCATATATTTT. The encoded protein is CASSLIGWQAANIRSGNTIYF.

This chain links TRBV27 with TRBJ2-1; no reliable D call. The germline V gene encodes CDR1 MNHEY and CDR2 SMNVEV (reference sequence). CDR3 length: 15 amino acids. Trimming stripped 5 bases from V and 2 bases from J, with 13 bases between. CDR3 coding DNA: TGTGCCAGCAGTCCCTTGCCCAGACCCTACAATGAGCAGTTCTTC. Its translation is CASSPLPRPYNEQFF.

This clonotype was seen only once. V is TRBV7-9 and J is TRBJ2-2; 13 nucleotides align to TRBD2. The CDR3 has 17 residues. Germline V gene data show CDR1 as SEHNR and CDR2 as FQNEAQ (reference sequence). V was pared by 5 bases and J by 4 bases, with 7 bases of the junction left unmatched. CDR3 loop: CASSTEGLAGPTGELFF. DNA for the CDR3: TGTGCCAGCAGCACCGAGGGACTAGCGGGGCCCACCGGGGAGCTGTTTTTT.

The sample holds a few counts of this clonotype. The chain carries TRBV12-3 or TRBV12-4 and TRBJ1-4, with 7 bases lining up with TRBD1. V shed 6 bases and J 9 bases; nucleotides not matched to a gene: 10. The CDR3 spans 14 residues. CDR3 region: CASRGPGQLKKLFF. The DNA of the CDR3 is TGTGCCAGCAGGGGTCCGGGACAGCTTAAAAAACTGTTTTTT.

This chain joins TRBV7-3 and TRBJ2-1; tentatively, D is TRBD2 (7 bases). The CDR3 length is 16 residues. Trimming removed 2 bases at V and 6 bases at J, with 17 bases between. Looked up from germline, CDR1 is SGHTA and CDR2 is FQGTGA. Written as DNA, the CDR3 is TGTGCCAGCAGCTTATGGGGCGGGGGCCCTATCAATGAGCAGTTCTTC. Translation gives CASSLWGGGPINEQFF.

The chain recombines TRBV27 with TRBJ2-1; 7 nucleotides agree with TRBD2. The CDR3 is 16 residues long. V trimming: 3 bases; J trimming: 5 bases; junction bases outside the gene matches: 10. Per the germline V gene, CDR1 is MNHEY and CDR2 is SMNVEV (reference sequence). This CDR3 reads CASSFLGGKVHNEQFF. CDR3 DNA sequence: TGTGCCAGCAGTTTTTTGGGGGGGAAGGTCCACAATGAGCAGTTCTTC.

The chain is built from TRBV6-1 and TRBJ2-1, with 11 positions matching TRBD1. Germline V gene sequence: CDR1 MNHNS, CDR2 SASEGT. The length of the CDR3 is 14 residues. J was trimmed by 9 bases and V by 7 bases; bases with no gene match: 8. DNA for the CDR3: TGTGCCAGCATGTCCAGGACAGGGGGCGTTGAGCAGTTCTTC. It translates to CASMSRTGGVEQFF.

This sequence joins TRBV20-1 and TRBJ2-2; D may be TRBD2 (5 bases). Germline V gene sequence: CDR1 DFQATT, CDR2 SNEGSKA (reference sequence). This CDR3 comprises 16 residues. V shed 6 bases and J shed 3 bases, with 20 bases lying between them. CDR3 bases: TGCAGTGCCCCCCTCGGGATAGCAGGCGACACCGGGGAGCTGTTTTTT. This gives the protein CSAPLGIAGDTGELFF.

The chain combines TRBV7-8 with TRBJ1-1; D call uncertain. Germline loops: CDR1 SGHVS, CDR2 FQNEAQ. V dropped 4 bases and J dropped 3 bases, with 6 bases sitting between them. The CDR3 runs to 12 residues. The CDR3 DNA is TGTGCCAGCAGCTCCTCCTACACTGAAGCTTTCTTT. It is translated as CASSSSYTEAFF.

The rearrangement uses TRBV27 and TRBJ2-2; TRBD1 agrees at 9 bases. The germline CDR1 and CDR2 sequences are MNHEY and SMNVEV (reference sequence). This CDR3 is built from 14 residues. V dropped 0 bases and J dropped 9; count of bases not matched to a gene: 2. CDR3 coding DNA: TGTGCCAGCAGTTTATCGGGGACAGGGTGGGAGCTGTTTTTT. This translates into CASSLSGTGWELFF.

This clonotype was recorded only once. The chain couples TRBV25-1 to TRBJ2-4; D call uncertain. V was trimmed by 1 base and J by 10 bases, leaving 8 bases between them. The CDR3 length is 12 residues. Per germline, CDR1 MGHDK and CDR2 SYGVNS. The chain's CDR3 is CASSELGRIQYF. Here the CDR3 DNA reads TGTGCCAGCAGTGAATTAGGACGAATTCAGTACTTC.

On this clonotype: Its ends do not fully match the called genes, so a read error is possible. The chain has TRBV7-9 and TRBJ1-1, with D possibly TRBD1 on 6 matching bases. Germline CDR1 and CDR2: SEHNR and FQNEAQ (reference sequence). The CDR3 runs to 14 residues. CDR3 sequence: CACSLDSGATEDFF. In DNA form, the CDR3 reads TGTGCCTGCAGCTTAGATTCGGGGGCCACTGAAGATTTCTTT.

This clonotype was recorded many times. The rearrangement uses TRBV7-9 and TRBJ2-7; D not certain. The CDR3 sequence is 14 residues long. Deletions cut 5 bases from V and 2 bases from J, with 13 bases between. Germline-derived CDR1 and CDR2 are SEHNR and FQNEAQ (reference sequence). The CDR3 is CASSARDEAYEQYF. The CDR3 DNA follows: TGTGCCAGCAGCGCAAGAGACGAGGCCTACGAGCAGTACTTC.

V is TRBV4-2 and J is TRBJ1-1, with 9 bases aligning to TRBD1. After removal of 0 bases from V and 4 bases from J, the junction contained 12 bases not matched to a gene. This CDR3 contains 18 residues. Per the germline V gene, CDR1 is LGHNA and CDR2 is YNFKEQ. This CDR3 is CASSQDPGTGSRGTEAFF. The CDR3 DNA reads TGTGCCAGCAGCCAAGATCCCGGGACAGGGTCGAGAGGCACTGAAGCTTTCTTT.

The rearrangement links TRBV6-2 or TRBV6-3 to TRBJ2-1, with 7 nucleotides matching TRBD1. Germline V gene sequence: CDR1 MNHEY, CDR2 SVGEGT. The CDR3 runs 16 residues. The ends lost 6 bases at V and 3 bases at J; junction bases unmatched: 11. This CDR3 reads CASSPGQVLSYNEQFF. CDR3 coding DNA: TGTGCCAGCAGCCCCGGACAGGTCCTCAGCTACAATGAGCAGTTCTTC.

This clonotype was counted between two and nine times. The chain recombines TRBV12-3 or TRBV12-4 with TRBJ1-1; tentatively, D is TRBD1 (5 bases). The CDR3 totals 13 residues. Trimming removed 6 bases at V and 1 base at J, with 9 bases between. CDR3 DNA sequence: TGTGCCAGCAGCAGCGACAGGAACACTGAAGCTTTCTTT. It specifies CASSSDRNTEAFF.

The J gene is TRBJ1-6, the V gene TRBV10-2; D is undetermined. The CDR3 runs to 15 residues. The germline CDR1 and CDR2 sequences are WSHSY and SAAADI. Between the trimmed V and J ends, which lost 0 bases and 7 bases, there was a span of 10 bases. CDR3 sequence: CASSESTDRNSPLHF. The CDR3 DNA is TGCGCCAGCAGTGAGTCAACTGACCGAAATTCACCCCTCCACTTT.

The chain recombines TRBV20-1 with TRBJ1-2; D ambiguous. The CDR3 is 13 residues long. V lost 3 bases and J lost 6, with 14 bases in between. Germline V gene data show CDR1 as DFQATT and CDR2 as SNEGSKA (reference sequence). CDR3 sequence: CSARDQRTNGYTF. CDR3 coding DNA: TGCAGTGCTAGGGATCAGCGGACTAATGGCTACACCTTC.